The present T cell receptor beta chain was sequenced within a study of cytomegalovirus exposure and HLA in healthy donors. Overall study context: Inside one of the first data releases sat 80 million to 95 million unique TCRs taken from HLA-typed donors. The study, taken as a whole, reports: Indistinguishable V segments, including TRBV6-2 and TRBV6-3, were excluded.

In the case of this clone: The antigen is not known.

PCR employed 60 Vbeta and 13 Jbeta primers. Using immunoSEQ multiplex PCR, the repertoire was profiled, and TCRdb retains in-frame clones only, with some absent. In total, the table holds about 120,000 clones. Unrecorded immune exposure was likely among donors, who were nominally healthy when sampled. V shed 4 bases and J shed 10 bases, with 24 bases lying between them. The CDR3 has 17 residues. Germline V gene sequence: CDR1 SGHRS, CDR2 YFSETQ. The sequence was collected from a man aged 25 to 45 in good health and CMV-seronegative. The sequencing sample was made of PBMCs. The chain is built from TRBV5-1 and TRBJ1-6, with a tentative D call TRBD1 (6 bases). CDR3 protein: CASSNYKDSSDSSPLHF. DNA of the CDR3: TGCGCCAGCAGCAATTATAAGGACAGCTCAGACTCCTCACCCCTCCACTTT.